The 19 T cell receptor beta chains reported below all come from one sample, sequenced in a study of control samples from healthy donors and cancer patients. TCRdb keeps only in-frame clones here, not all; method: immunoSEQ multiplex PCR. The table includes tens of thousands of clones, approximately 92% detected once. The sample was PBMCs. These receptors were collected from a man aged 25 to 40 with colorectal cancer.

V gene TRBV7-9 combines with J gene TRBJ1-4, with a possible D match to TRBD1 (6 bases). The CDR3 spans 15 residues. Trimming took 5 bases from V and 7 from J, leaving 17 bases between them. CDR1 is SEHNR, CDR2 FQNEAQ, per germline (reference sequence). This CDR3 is CASSHYRERSEKLFF. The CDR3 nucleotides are TGTGCCAGCAGCCACTACAGGGAGAGAAGTGAAAAACTGTTTTTT.

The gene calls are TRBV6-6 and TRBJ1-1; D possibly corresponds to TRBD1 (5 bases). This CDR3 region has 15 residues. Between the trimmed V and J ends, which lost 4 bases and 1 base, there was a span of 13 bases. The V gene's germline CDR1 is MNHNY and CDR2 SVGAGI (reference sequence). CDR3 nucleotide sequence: TGTGCCAGCAGTTTAATCACCGACAGGAACACTGAAGCTTTCTTT. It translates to CASSLITDRNTEAFF.

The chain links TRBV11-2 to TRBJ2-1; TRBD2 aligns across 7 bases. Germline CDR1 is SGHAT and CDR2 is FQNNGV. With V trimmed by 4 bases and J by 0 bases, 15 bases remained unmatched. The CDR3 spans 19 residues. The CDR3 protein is CASSSEPDQTSYSYNEQFF. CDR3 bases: TGTGCCAGCAGCTCCGAACCCGATCAGACTAGCTACTCCTACAATGAGCAGTTCTTC.

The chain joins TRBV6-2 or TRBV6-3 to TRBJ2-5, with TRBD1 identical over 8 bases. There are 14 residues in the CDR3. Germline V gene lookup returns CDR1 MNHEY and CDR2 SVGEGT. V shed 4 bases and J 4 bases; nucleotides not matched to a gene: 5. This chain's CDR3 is CASSFPGGGETQYF. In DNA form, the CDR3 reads TGTGCCAGCAGTTTTCCAGGGGGCGGAGAGACCCAGTACTTC.

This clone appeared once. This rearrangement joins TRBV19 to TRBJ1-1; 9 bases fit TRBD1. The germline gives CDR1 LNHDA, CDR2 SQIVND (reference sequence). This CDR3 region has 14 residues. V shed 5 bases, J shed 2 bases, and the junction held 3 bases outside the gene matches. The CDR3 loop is CASSGQGYNTEAFF. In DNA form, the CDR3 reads TGTGCCAGTAGTGGACAGGGGTATAACACTGAAGCTTTCTTT.

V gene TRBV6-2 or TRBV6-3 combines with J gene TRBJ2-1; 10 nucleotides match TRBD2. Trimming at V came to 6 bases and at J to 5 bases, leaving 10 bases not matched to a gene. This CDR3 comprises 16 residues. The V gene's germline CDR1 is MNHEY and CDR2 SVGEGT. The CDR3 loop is CASSFISGGWDNEQFF. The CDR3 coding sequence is TGTGCCAGCAGCTTTATTAGCGGGGGGTGGGACAATGAGCAGTTCTTC.

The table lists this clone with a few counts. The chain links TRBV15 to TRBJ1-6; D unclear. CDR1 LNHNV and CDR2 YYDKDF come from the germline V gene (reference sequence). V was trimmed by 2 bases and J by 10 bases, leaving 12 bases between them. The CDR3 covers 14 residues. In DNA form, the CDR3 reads TGTGCCACCAGCAGACCTTACACGGAATCACCCCTCCACTTT. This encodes CATSRPYTESPLHF.

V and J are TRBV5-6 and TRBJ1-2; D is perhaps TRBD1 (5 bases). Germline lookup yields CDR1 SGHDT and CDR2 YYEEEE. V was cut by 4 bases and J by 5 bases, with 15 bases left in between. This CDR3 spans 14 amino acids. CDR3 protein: CASSGRGWDYGYTF. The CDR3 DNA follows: TGTGCCAGCAGCGGCCGGGGCTGGGATTATGGCTACACCTTC.

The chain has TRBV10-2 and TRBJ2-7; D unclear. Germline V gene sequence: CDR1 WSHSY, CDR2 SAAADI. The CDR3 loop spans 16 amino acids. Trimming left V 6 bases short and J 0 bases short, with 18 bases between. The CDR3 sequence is CASSSPNYIGSYEQYF. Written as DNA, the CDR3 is TGCGCCAGCAGCTCCCCTAATTACATTGGCTCCTACGAGCAGTACTTC.

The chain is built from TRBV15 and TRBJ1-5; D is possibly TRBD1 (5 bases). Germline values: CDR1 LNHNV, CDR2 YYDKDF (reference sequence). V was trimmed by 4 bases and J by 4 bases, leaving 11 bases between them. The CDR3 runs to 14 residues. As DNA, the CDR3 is TGTGCCACCAGCATCAGGGTGGGTAATCAGCCCCAGCATTTT. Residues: CATSIRVGNQPQHF. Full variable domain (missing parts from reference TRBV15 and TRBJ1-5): DAMVIQNPRYQVTQFGKPVTLSCSQTLNHNVMYWYQQKSSQAPKLLFHYYDKDFNNEADTPDNFQSRRPNTSFCFLDIRSPGLGDTAMYLCATSIRVGNQPQHFGDGTRLSIL.

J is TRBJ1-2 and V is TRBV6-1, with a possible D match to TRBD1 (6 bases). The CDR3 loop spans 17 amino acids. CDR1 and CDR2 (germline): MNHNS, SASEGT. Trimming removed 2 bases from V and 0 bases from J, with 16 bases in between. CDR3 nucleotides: TGTGCCAGCAGTGAACTTCGAACCAGGGGAGCTAACTATGGCTACACCTTC. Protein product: CASSELRTRGANYGYTF.

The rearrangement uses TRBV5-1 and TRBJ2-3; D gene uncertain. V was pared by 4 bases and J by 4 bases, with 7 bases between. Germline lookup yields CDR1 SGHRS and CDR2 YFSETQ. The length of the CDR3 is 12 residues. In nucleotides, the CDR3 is TGCGCCAGCAGCCCCCCGGCAGATACGCAGTATTTT. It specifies CASSPPADTQYF. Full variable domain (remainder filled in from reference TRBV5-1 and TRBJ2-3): KAGVTQTPRYLIKTRGQQVTLSCSPISGHRSVSWYQQTPGQGLQFLFEYFSETQRNKGNFPGRFSGRQFSNSRSEMNVSTLELGDSALYLCASSPPADTQYFGPGTRLTVL.

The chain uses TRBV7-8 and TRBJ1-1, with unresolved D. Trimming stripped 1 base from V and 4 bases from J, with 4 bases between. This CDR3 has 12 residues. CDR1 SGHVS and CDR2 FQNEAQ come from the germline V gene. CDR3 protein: CASSLDVTEAFF. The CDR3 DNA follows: TGTGCCAGCAGCTTAGATGTCACTGAAGCTTTCTTT.

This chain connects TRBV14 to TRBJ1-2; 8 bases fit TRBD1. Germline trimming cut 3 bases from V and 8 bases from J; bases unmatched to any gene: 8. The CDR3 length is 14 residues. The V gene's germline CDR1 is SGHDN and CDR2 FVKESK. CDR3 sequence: CASSQGTGLAGYTF. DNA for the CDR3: TGTGCCAGCAGCCAGGGGACAGGTCTTGCGGGCTACACCTTC.

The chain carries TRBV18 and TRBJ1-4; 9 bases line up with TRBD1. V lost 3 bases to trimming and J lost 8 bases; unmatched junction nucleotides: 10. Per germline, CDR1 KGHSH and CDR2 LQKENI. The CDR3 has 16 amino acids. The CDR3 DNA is TGTGCCAGCTCACCCCTACCGGGACAGGGAAACGAAAAACTGTTTTTT. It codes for CASSPLPGQGNEKLFF.

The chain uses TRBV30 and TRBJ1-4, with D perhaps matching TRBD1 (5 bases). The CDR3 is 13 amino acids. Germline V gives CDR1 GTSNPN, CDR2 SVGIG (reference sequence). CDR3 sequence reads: CACRGGTNEKLFF. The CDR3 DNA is TGTGCTTGTCGGGGGGGAACTAATGAAAAACTGTTTTTT.

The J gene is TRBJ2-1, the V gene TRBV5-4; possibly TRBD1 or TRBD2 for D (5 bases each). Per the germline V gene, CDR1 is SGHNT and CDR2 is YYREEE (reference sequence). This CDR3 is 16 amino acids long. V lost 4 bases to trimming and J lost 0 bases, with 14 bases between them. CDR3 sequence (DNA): TGTGCCAGCAGCGCCTCGGGACGGAGCTCCTACAATGAGCAGTTCTTC. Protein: CASSASGRSSYNEQFF. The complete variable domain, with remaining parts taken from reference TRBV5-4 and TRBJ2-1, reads ETGVTQSPTHLIKTRGQQVTLRCSSQSGHNTVSWYQQALGQGPQFIFQYYREEENGRGNFPPRFSGLQFPNYSSELNVNALELDDSALYLCASSASGRSSYNEQFFGPGTRLTVL.

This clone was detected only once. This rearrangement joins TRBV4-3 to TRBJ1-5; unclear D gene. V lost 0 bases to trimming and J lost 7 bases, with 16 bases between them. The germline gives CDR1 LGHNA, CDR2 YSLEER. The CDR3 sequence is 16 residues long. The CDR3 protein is CASSQDHIGVGQPQHF. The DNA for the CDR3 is TGCGCCAGCAGCCAAGATCATATCGGGGTTGGGCAGCCCCAGCATTTT.

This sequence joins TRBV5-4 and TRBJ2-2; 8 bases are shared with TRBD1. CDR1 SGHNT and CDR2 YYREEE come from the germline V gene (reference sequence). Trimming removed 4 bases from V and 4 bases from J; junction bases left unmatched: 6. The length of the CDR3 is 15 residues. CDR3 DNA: TGTGCCAGCAGCGGCAGGGGGCGGTTCACCGGGGAGCTGTTTTTT. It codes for CASSGRGRFTGELFF. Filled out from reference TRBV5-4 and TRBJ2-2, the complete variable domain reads ETGVTQSPTHLIKTRGQQVTLRCSSQSGHNTVSWYQQALGQGPQFIFQYYREEENGRGNFPPRFSGLQFPNYSSELNVNALELDDSALYLCASSGRGRFTGELFFGEGSRLTVL.